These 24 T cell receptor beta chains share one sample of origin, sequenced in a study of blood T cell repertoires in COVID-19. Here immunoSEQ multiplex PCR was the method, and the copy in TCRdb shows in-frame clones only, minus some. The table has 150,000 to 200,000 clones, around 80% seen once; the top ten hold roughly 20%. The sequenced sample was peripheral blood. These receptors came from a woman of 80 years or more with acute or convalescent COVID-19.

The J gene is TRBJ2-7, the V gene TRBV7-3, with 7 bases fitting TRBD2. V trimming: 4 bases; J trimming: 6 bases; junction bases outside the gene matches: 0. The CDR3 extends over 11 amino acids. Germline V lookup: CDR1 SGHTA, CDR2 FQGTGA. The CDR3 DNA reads TGTGCCAGCAGCTCGGGAGGCGAGCAGTACTTC. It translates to CASSSGGEQYF.

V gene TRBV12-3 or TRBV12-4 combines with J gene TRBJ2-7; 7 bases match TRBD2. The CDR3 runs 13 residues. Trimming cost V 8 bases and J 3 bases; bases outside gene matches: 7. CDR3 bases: TGTGCCAGCGGTAGGGGAGGGGACTACGAGCAGTACTTC. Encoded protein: CASGRGGDYEQYF.

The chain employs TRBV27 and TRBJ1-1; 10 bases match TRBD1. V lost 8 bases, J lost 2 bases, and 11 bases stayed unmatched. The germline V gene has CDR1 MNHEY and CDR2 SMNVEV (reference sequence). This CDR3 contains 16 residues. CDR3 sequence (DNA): TGTGCCAGCCACCGGACAGGGGGGGGTGTAAACACTGAAGCTTTCTTT. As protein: CASHRTGGGVNTEAFF.

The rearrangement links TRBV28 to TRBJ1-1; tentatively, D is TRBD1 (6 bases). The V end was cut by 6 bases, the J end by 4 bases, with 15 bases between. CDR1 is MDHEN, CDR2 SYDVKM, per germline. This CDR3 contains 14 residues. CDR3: CASRPGGALTEAFF. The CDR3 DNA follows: TGTGCCAGCAGACCGGGGGGGGCGCTCACTGAAGCTTTCTTT.

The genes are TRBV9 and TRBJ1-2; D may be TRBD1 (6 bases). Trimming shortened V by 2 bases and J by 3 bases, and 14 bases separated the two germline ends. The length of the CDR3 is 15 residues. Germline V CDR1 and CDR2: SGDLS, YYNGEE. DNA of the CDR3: TGTGCCAGCAGCGTCGCGACAGGTTCCCACTATGGCTACACCTTC. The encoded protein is CASSVATGSHYGYTF.

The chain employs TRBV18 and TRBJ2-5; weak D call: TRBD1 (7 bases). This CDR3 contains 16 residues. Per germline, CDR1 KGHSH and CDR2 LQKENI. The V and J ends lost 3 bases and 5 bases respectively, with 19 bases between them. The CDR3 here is CASSPIPTGRRETQYF. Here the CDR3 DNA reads TGTGCCAGCTCACCGATTCCGACAGGGAGGAGGGAGACCCAGTACTTC.

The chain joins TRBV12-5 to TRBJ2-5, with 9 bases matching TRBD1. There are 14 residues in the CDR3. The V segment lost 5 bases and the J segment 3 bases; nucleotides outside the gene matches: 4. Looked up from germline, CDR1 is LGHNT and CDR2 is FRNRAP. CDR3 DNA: TGTGCTAGTGGTCCCAGGACAGGGGAAGAGACCCAGTACTTC. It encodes CASGPRTGEETQYF.

The CDR3 sequence: CASSWDSSHTGELFF. For the CDR3, the DNA is TGTGCCAGCAGCTGGGACAGCTCACACACCGGGGAGCTGTTTTTT. The chain recombines TRBV2 with TRBJ2-2; 7 nucleotides match TRBD1. V shed 6 bases and J 3 bases; nucleotides not matched to a gene: 7. The CDR3 spans 15 residues. The germline V gene has CDR1 SNHLY and CDR2 FYNNEI.

The DNA for the CDR3 is TGTGCCAGCAGCGTAAAGAGGACAGGGGAGAGGGCTTTCTTT. Encoded protein: CASSVKRTGERAFF. The chain links TRBV9 to TRBJ1-1; 9 bases are shared with TRBD1. Germline V lookup: CDR1 SGDLS, CDR2 YYNGEE. The trim removed 1 base at V and 11 bases at J, leaving 9 bases unmatched. The CDR3 totals 14 residues.

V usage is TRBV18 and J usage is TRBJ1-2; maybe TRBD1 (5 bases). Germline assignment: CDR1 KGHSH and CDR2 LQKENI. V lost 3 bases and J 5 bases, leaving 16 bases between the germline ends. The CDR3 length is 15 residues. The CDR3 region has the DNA TGTGCCAGCTCACCCCGACAGACGGCCCCTTATGGCTACACCTTC. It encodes CASSPRQTAPYGYTF.

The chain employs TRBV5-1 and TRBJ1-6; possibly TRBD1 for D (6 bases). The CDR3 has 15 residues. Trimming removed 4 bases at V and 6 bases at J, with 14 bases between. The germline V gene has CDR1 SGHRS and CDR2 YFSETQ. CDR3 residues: CASSPREGGNSPLHF. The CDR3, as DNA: TGCGCCAGCAGCCCCCGGGAGGGGGGTAATTCACCCCTCCACTTT.

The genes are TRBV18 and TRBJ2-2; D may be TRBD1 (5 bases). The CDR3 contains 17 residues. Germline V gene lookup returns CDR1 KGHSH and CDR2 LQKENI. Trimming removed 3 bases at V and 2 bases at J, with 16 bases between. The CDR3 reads CASSPTRERQNTGELFF. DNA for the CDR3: TGTGCCAGCTCACCGACCAGGGAAAGACAAAACACCGGGGAGCTGTTTTTT.

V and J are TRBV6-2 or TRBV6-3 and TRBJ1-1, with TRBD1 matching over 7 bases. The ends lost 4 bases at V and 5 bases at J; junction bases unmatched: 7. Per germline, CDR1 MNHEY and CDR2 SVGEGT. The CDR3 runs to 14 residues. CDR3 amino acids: CASSSRQGSTEAFF. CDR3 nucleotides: TGTGCCAGCAGTTCCAGACAGGGTTCGACTGAAGCTTTCTTT.

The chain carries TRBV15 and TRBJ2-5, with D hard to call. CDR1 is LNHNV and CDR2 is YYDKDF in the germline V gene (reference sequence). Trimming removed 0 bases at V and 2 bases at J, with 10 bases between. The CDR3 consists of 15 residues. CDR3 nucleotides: TGTGCCACCAGCAGAGATGCGAGGCTACAAGAGACCCAGTACTTC. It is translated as CATSRDARLQETQYF. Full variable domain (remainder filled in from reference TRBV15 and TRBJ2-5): DAMVIQNPRYQVTQFGKPVTLSCSQTLNHNVMYWYQQKSSQAPKLLFHYYDKDFNNEADTPDNFQSRRPNTSFCFLDIRSPGLGDTAMYLCATSRDARLQETQYFGPGTRLLVL.

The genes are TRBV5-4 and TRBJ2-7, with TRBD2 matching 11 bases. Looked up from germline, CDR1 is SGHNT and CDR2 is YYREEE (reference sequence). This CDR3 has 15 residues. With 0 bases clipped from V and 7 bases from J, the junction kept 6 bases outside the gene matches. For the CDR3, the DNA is TGTGCCAGCAGCTTGGCGGCTAGCGGGAGGATTGAGCAGTACTTC. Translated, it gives CASSLAASGRIEQYF.

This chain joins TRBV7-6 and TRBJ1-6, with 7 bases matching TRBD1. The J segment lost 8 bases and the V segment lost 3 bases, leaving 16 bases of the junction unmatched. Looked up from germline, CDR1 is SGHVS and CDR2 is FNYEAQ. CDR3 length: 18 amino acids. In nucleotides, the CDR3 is TGTGCCAGCAGCTTGCGAACAGGGGCGATTGTTCAGGATTCACCCCTCCACTTT. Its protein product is CASSLRTGAIVQDSPLHF.

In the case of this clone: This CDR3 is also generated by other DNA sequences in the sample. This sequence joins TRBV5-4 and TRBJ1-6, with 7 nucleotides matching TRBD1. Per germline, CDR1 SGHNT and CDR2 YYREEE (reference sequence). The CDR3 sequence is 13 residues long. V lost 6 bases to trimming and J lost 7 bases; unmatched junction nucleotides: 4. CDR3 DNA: TGTGCCAGCAACAGGGGTAGGAATTCACCCCTCCACTTT. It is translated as CASNRGRNSPLHF.

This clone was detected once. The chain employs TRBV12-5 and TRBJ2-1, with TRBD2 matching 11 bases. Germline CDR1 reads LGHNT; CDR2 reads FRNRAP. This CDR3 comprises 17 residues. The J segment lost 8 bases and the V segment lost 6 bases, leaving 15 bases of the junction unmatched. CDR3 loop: CASGWGFTSGGRDEQFF. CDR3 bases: TGTGCTAGTGGCTGGGGGTTCACTAGCGGGGGCCGCGATGAGCAGTTCTTC.

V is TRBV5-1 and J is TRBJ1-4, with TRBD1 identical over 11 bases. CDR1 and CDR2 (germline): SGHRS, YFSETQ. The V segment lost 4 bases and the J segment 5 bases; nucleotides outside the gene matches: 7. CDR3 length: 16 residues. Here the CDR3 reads CASSVRRDRGNEKLFF. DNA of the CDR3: TGCGCCAGCAGCGTCCGGAGGGACAGGGGGAATGAAAAACTGTTTTTT. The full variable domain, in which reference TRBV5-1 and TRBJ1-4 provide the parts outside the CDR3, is KAGVTQTPRYLIKTRGQQVTLSCSPISGHRSVSWYQQTPGQGLQFLFEYFSETQRNKGNFPGRFSGRQFSNSRSEMNVSTLELGDSALYLCASSVRRDRGNEKLFFGSGTQLSVL.

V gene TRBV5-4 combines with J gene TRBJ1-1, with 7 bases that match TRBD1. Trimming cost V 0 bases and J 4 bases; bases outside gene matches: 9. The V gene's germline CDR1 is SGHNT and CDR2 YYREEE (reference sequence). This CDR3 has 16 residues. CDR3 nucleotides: TGTGCCAGCAGCTTGGCGGGAAGGCAGGGGGGCACTGAAGCTTTCTTT. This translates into CASSLAGRQGGTEAFF.

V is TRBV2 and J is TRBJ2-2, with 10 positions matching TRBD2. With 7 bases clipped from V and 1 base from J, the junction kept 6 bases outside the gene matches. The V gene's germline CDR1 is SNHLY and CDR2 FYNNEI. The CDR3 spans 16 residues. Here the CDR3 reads CASTQSSGRNTGELFF. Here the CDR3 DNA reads TGTGCCAGCACCCAGTCTAGCGGGAGGAACACCGGGGAGCTGTTTTTT.

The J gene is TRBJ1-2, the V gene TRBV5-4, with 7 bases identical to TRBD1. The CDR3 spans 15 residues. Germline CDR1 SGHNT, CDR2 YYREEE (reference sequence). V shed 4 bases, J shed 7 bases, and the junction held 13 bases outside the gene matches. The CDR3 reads CASSKQTGTRGGYTF. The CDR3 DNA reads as TGTGCCAGCAGCAAACAGACAGGGACTCGGGGTGGCTACACCTTC.

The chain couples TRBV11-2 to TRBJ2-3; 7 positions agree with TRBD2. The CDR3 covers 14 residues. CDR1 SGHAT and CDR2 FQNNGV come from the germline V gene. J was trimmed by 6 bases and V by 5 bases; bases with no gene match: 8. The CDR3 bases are TGTGCCAGCAGCAATGGGGGGGGAAGGGATACGCAGTATTTT. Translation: CASSNGGGRDTQYF.

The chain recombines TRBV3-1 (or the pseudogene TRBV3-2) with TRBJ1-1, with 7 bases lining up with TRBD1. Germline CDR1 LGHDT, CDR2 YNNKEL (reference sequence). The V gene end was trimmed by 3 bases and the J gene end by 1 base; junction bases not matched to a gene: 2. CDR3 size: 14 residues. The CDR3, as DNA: TGTGCCAGCAGCCAGGGACAGCCGAACACTGAAGCTTTCTTT. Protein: CASSQGQPNTEAFF.